This T cell receptor (beta chain) stems from a study of cytomegalovirus exposure and HLA in healthy donors. V gave up 3 bases and J gave up 6 bases, with 11 bases separating them. This CDR3 is built from 13 residues. Germline CDR1 reads LNHDA; CDR2 reads SQIVND (reference sequence). A multiplex PCR was run with 60 Vbeta primers and 13 Jbeta primers. Sequencing was performed with immunoSEQ multiplex PCR; in TCRdb, only in-frame clones are kept and a portion is missing. The data contain 180,000 or so clones, roughly 80% of them seen just once; the ten biggest clones take up around 3.1%. This chain links TRBV19 with TRBJ1-2, with D unresolved. The TCR originated in a female donor in good health and CMV-seronegative. The specimen sequenced was PBMCs. The CDR3 reads CASSMPGRNGYTF. The CDR3 DNA is TGTGCCAGTAGTATGCCGGGAAGAAATGGCTACACCTTC.